The 17 T cell receptor beta chains given below trace back to one sample, sequenced in a study of cytomegalovirus exposure and HLA in healthy donors. Primers included in the PCR were 60 Vbeta and 13 Jbeta primers. Sequencing was performed with immunoSEQ multiplex PCR; in TCRdb, only in-frame clones are kept and a portion is missing. The sample shows roughly 180,000 clones, roughly 83% of them seen only once. The sequencing sample was made of PBMCs. The receptor source for this set is a young man in good health and CMV-seronegative.

The V call is TRBV4-3, the J call TRBJ1-4; D perhaps matches TRBD1 (5 bases). V was pared by 2 bases and J by 7 bases, with 14 bases between. Germline-derived CDR1 and CDR2 are LGHNA and YSLEER. This CDR3 spans 15 amino acids. DNA for the CDR3: TGCGCCAGCAGCCAATATGGGCAGGGTAGTGAAAAACTGTTTTTT. Translation: CASSQYGQGSEKLFF.

This clone was picked up one time. The chain combines TRBV6-4 with TRBJ1-5, with D possibly TRBD1 on 5 matching bases. The CDR3 is 14 residues long. Trimming took 3 bases from V and 5 from J, leaving 11 bases between them. Germline CDR1 is MRHNA and CDR2 is SNTAGT. CDR3 region: CASSEGGNDQPQHF. In DNA form, the CDR3 reads TGTGCCAGCAGTGAGGGGGGAAACGATCAGCCCCAGCATTTT.

The rearrangement joins TRBV11-2 to TRBJ2-7; 9 bases agree with TRBD2. The CDR3 has 12 residues. Looked up from germline, CDR1 is SGHAT and CDR2 is FQNNGV. V lost 10 bases, J lost 4 bases, and 5 bases stayed unmatched. The CDR3 nucleotides are TGTGCCACAGCGGGGGGATTTTACGAGCAGTACTTC. Residues: CATAGGFYEQYF. Using reference TRBV11-2 and TRBJ2-7 for the parts outside the CDR3, the full variable domain is EAGVAQSPRYKIIEKRQSVAFWCNPISGHATLYWYQQILGQGPKLLIQFQNNGVVDDSQLPKDRFSAERLKGVDSTLKIQPAKLEDSAVYLCATAGGFYEQYFGPGTRLTVT.

V and J are TRBV5-1 and TRBJ2-2, with 8 bases that match TRBD1. The J segment lost 0 bases and the V segment lost 7 bases, leaving 8 bases of the junction unmatched. The CDR3 spans 16 residues. CDR1 and CDR2 (germline): SGHRS, YFSETQ. The CDR3 region is CASLPVTGANTGELFF. The DNA of the CDR3 is TGCGCCAGCCTTCCCGTGACAGGGGCGAACACCGGGGAGCTGTTTTTT.

This sequence joins TRBV7-9 and TRBJ1-5; D is ambiguous. Germline CDR1 and CDR2: SEHNR and FQNEAQ (reference sequence). Trimming took off 5 bases at V and 5 bases at J, with 10 bases between the two ends. The CDR3 is 13 amino acids. The CDR3 sequence is CASSPTGDQPQHF. In DNA form, the CDR3 reads TGTGCCAGCAGCCCGACCGGGGATCAGCCCCAGCATTTT.

This clone was seen only once. The rearrangement uses TRBV4-3 and TRBJ2-7, with D possibly matching TRBD1 (5 bases). CDR1 and CDR2 (germline): LGHNA, YSLEER. The CDR3 covers 17 residues. The ends were cut back, 2 bases at V and 6 bases at J, with 23 bases in the middle. CDR3 loop: CASSQFHQGLRGSEQYF. In DNA, the CDR3 is TGCGCCAGCAGCCAATTTCATCAAGGTCTAAGGGGAAGCGAGCAGTACTTC.

The chain joins TRBV21-1 to TRBJ2-3; the table's D call, TRBD2, has no DNA check behind it. TRBV21-1 is described as a pseudogene. The CDR3 spans 13 residues. This CDR3 reads CASWRNYTDTQYF. In nucleotides, the CDR3 is TGTGCCTCGTGGCGGAATTACACAGATACGCAGTATTTT.

A remark on this clone: This is likely a read error, given that the CDR3 carries no conserved phenylalanine or tryptophan at its end. The chain combines TRBV4-1 with TRBJ2-7, with 12 bases that match TRBD2. Germline V gives CDR1 MGHRA, CDR2 YSYEKL. This CDR3 comprises 15 residues. Unmatched junction bases numbered 2, after V lost 4 bases and J lost 1 base. CDR3 DNA sequence: TGCGCCAGCAGCCCCGGGACTAGCGGGTCCTACGAGCAGTACCTC. This translates into CASSPGTSGSYEQYL.

The chain recombines TRBV9 with TRBJ2-5; 7 bases are shared with TRBD2. The DNA end is a closer match to TRBJ2-7, so the J assignment may be wrong. The V gene's germline CDR1 is SGDLS and CDR2 YYNGEE. There are 14 residues in the CDR3. The CDR3: CASSPREGTYEQYF. The CDR3 nucleotides read TGTGCCAGCAGCCCTAGGGAGGGCACCTACGAGCAGTACTTC.

The chain joins TRBV5-1 to TRBJ2-3, with 10 bases that match TRBD1. Germline V lookup: CDR1 SGHRS, CDR2 YFSETQ. The V gene end was trimmed by 0 bases and the J gene end by 1 base; junction bases not matched to a gene: 2. CDR3 size: 16 residues. CDR3 coding DNA: TGCGCCAGCAGCTTGGTAGGGACAGGGGGCACAGATACGCAGTATTTT. It specifies CASSLVGTGGTDTQYF.

V gene TRBV11-3 combines with J gene TRBJ2-3; unclear D gene. The V end lost 4 bases, the J end lost 0 bases, and 14 bases lay between the germline ends. The CDR3 consists of 16 residues. The germline V gene encodes CDR1 SGHNT and CDR2 YENEEA. DNA for the CDR3: TGTGCCAGCAGCTCCTCGCCACCCTATAGCACAGATACGCAGTATTTT. This codes for CASSSSPPYSTDTQYF.

The chain couples TRBV4-1 to TRBJ2-7; TRBD1 agrees at 11 bases. Losses at the gene ends were 1 base for V and 6 bases for J; bases not matched to a gene: 11. CDR1 is MGHRA, CDR2 YSYEKL, per germline. The CDR3 consists of 17 residues. In DNA, the CDR3 is TGCGCCAGCAGCCAAGTCGTCTCCGGGACAGGGGGTCCCGAGCAGTACTTC. Its translation is CASSQVVSGTGGPEQYF.

The CDR3 region is CASSPEKQGSTEAFF. Here the CDR3 DNA reads TGCGCCAGCAGCCCCGAAAAACAGGGAAGCACTGAAGCTTTCTTT. J is TRBJ1-1 and V is TRBV5-1; a possible D gene is TRBD1 (6 bases). Germline lookup yields CDR1 SGHRS and CDR2 YFSETQ. Trimming shortened V by 4 bases and J by 4 bases, and 17 bases separated the two germline ends. The CDR3 runs 15 residues.

This chain links TRBV30 with TRBJ1-3, with TRBD1 matching 10 bases. The CDR3 consists of 14 residues. Losses at the gene ends were 7 bases for V and 0 bases for J; bases not matched to a gene: 3. Germline CDR1 and CDR2: GTSNPN and SVGIG (reference sequence). The CDR3 loop reads CAYGTGASGNTIYF. The CDR3 region has the DNA TGTGCCTATGGGACAGGGGCCTCTGGAAACACCATATATTTT.

J is TRBJ2-2 and V is TRBV5-1; tentatively, D is TRBD2 (5 bases). The germline gives CDR1 SGHRS, CDR2 YFSETQ. The V gene lost 5 bases and the J gene lost 1 base, with 12 bases spanning the gap. The length of the CDR3 is 15 residues. This CDR3 is CASRRALLNTGELFF. For the CDR3, the DNA is TGCGCCAGCAGGCGGGCGCTATTGAACACCGGGGAGCTGTTTTTT.

The chain carries TRBV29-1 and TRBJ1-2, with TRBD1 matching 10 bases. With 6 bases clipped from V and 6 bases from J, the junction kept 4 bases outside the gene matches. Germline loops: CDR1 SQVTM, CDR2 ANQGSEA. This CDR3 has 12 amino acids. The CDR3 DNA reads TGCAGCGTCGTAGACAGGGGGCATGGCTACACCTTC. This encodes CSVVDRGHGYTF.

This chain connects TRBV10-1 to TRBJ2-1; D is unresolved. Germline-derived CDR1 and CDR2 are WNHNN and SYGVQD (reference sequence). The CDR3 totals 13 residues. V was pared by 9 bases and J by 3 bases, with 12 bases between. The DNA of the CDR3 is TGCGCCAGTCCTCTGACTCGCTACAATGAGCAGTTCTTC. This sequence encodes CASPLTRYNEQFF.